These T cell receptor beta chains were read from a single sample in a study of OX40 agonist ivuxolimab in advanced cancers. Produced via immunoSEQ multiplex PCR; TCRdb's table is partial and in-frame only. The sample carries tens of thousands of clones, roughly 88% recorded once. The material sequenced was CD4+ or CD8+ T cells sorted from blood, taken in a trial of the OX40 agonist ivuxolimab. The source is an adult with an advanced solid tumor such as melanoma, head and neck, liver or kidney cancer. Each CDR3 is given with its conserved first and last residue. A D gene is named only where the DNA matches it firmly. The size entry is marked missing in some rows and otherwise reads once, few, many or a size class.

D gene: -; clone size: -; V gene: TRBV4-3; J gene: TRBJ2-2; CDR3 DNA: TGCGCCAGCAGCCAGGGGACCGGGGAGCTGTTTTTT; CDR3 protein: CASSQGTGELFF
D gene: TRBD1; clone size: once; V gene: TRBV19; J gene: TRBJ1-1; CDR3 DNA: TGTGCCAGTAGTCCCGACAGGGCGGTTGAAGCTTTCTTT; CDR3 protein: CASSPDRAVEAFF
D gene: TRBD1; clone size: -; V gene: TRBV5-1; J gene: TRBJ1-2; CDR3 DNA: TGCGCCAGCAGCCGCACTTCCGGGACAGAAGGCTACACCTTC; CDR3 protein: CASSRTSGTEGYTF
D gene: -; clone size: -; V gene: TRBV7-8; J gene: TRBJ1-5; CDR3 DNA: TGTGCCAGCAGTTCACAGGACGACTATCAGCCCCAGCATTTT; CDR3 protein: CASSSQDDYQPQHF
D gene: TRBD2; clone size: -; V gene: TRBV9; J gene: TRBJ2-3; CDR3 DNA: TGTGCCAGCAGCGTGAATGGGGGGGAAGATACGCAGTATTTT; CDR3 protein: CASSVNGGEDTQYF
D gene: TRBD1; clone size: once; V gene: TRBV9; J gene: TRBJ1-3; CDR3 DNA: TGTGCCAGCAGCGGGACAGGGGGCTTTGGAAACACCATATATTTT; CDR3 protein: CASSGTGGFGNTIYF
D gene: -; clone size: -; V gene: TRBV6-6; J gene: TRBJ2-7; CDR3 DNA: TGTGCCAGCAGTGGACCGGGACACCACCCCTACGAGCAGTACTTC; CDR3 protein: CASSGPGHHPYEQYF
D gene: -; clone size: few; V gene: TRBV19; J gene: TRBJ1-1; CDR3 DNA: TGTGCCAGTACAGTGGGGAACACTGAAGCTTTCTTT; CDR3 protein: CASTVGNTEAFF
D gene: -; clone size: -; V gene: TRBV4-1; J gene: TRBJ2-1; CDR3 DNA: TGCGCCAGCAGCCCAAACCTCGGGCAGCCCATCAATGAGCAGTTCTTC; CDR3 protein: CASSPNLGQPINEQFF
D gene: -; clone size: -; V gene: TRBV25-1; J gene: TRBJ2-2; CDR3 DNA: TGTGCCAGCACCCCGGGACATCAGAACACCGGGGAGCTGTTTTTT; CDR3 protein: CASTPGHQNTGELFF
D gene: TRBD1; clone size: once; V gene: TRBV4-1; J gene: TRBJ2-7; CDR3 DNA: TGCGCCAGCAGCCAAGGGACAGGGAGGTCCTACGAGCAGTACTTC; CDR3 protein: CASSQGTGRSYEQYF
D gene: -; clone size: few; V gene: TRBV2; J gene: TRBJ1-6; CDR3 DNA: TGTGCCAGCAGTGTGCTGGGGGAGGATTCACCCCTCCACTTT; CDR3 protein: CASSVLGEDSPLHF
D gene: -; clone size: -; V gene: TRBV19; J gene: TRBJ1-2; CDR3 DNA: TGTGCCAGTAGTATTAACAAGTGGGGCTATGGCTACACCTTC; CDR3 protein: CASSINKWGYGYTF